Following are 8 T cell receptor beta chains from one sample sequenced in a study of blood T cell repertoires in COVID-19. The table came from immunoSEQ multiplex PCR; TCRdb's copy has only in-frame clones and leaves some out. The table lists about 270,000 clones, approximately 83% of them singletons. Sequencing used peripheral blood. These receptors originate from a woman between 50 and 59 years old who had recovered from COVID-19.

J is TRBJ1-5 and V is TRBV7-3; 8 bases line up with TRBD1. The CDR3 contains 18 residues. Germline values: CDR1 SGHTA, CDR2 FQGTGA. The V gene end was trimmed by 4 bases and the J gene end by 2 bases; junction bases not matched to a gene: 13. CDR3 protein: CASSCNVGQVAGNQPQHF. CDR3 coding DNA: TGTGCCAGCAGCTGTAATGTGGGACAGGTGGCAGGCAATCAGCCCCAGCATTTT.

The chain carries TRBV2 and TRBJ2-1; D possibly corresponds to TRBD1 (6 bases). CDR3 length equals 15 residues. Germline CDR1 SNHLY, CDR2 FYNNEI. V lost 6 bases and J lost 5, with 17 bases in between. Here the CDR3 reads CASRGARHRDNEQFF. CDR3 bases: TGTGCCAGCAGGGGGGCCCGCCACAGGGACAATGAGCAGTTCTTC.

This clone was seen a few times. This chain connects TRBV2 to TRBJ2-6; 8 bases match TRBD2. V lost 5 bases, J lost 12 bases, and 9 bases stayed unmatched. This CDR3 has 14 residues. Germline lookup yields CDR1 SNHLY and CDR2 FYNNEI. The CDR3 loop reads CASSTTHGRGVLTF. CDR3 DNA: TGTGCCAGCAGTACCACGCACGGGAGGGGCGTCCTGACTTTC.

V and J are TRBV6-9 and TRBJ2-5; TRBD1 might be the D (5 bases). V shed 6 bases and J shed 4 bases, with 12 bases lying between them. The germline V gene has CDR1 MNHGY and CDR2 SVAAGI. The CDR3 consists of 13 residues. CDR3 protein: CASRPQGLETQYF. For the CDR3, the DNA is TGTGCCAGCAGGCCGCAGGGTTTAGAGACCCAGTACTTC.

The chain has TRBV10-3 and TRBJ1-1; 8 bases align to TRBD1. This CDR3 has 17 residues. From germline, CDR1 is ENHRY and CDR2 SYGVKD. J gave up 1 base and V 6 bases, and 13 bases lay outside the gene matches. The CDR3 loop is CAISLGQGTRANTEAFF. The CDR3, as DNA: TGTGCCATCAGCCTTGGACAGGGTACGAGGGCGAACACTGAAGCTTTCTTT.

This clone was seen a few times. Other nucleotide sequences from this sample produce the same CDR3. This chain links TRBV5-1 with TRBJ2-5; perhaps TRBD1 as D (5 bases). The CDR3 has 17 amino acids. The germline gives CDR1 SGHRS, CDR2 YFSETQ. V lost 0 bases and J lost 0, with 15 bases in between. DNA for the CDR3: TGCGCCAGCAGCTTGGGGCAGGGCCCTCCTCACCAAGAGACCCAGTACTTC. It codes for CASSLGQGPPHQETQYF.

This CDR3 reads CASSSLQGAYQPQHF. The CDR3 region has the DNA TGTGCCAGCAGTTCCCTACAGGGGGCGTATCAGCCCCAGCATTTT. The chain has TRBV28 and TRBJ1-5; 9 bases map to TRBD1. The CDR3 covers 15 residues. V shed 4 bases, J shed 5 bases, and the junction held 6 bases outside the gene matches. Per germline, CDR1 MDHEN and CDR2 SYDVKM.

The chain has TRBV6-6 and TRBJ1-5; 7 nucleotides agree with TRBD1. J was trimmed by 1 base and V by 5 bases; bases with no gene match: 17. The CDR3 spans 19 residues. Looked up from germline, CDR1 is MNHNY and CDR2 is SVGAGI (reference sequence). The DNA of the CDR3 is TGTGCCAGCAGTCATTCCCAACTTGGGACAGAAATAAGCAATCAGCCCCAGCATTTT. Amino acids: CASSHSQLGTEISNQPQHF.